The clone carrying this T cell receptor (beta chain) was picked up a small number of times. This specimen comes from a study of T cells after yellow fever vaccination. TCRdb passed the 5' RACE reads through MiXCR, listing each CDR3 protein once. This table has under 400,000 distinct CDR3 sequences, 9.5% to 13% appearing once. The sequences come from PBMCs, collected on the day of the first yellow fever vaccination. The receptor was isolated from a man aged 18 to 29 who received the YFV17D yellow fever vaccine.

This chain's CDR3 is CASSLRQAGNTIYF. CDR3 DNA sequence: TGTGCCAGCAGCTTACGGCAGGCTGGAAACACCATATATTTT. The chain joins TRBV7-8 to TRBJ1-3; D remains ambiguous. The CDR3 extends over 14 amino acids. Between the trimmed V and J ends, which lost 2 bases and 2 bases, there was a span of 7 bases. The germline V gene has CDR1 SGHVS and CDR2 FQNEAQ.